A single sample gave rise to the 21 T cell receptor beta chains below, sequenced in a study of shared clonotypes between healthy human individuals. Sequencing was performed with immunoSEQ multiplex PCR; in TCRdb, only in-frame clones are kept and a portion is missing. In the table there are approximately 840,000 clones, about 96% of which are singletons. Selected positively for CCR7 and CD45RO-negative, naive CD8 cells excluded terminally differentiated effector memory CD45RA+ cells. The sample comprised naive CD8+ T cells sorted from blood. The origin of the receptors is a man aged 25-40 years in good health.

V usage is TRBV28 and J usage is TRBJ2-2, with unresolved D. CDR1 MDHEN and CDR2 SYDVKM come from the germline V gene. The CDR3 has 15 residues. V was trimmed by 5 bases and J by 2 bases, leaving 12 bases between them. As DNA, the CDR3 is TGTGCCAGCAGTCAAACTGGAGTCAACACCGGGGAGCTGTTTTTT. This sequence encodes CASSQTGVNTGELFF.

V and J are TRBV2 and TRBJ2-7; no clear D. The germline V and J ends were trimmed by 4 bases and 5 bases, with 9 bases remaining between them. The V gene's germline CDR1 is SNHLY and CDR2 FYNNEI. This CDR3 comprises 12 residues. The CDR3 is CASSGVLDEQYF. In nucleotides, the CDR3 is TGTGCCAGCAGTGGAGTCCTGGACGAGCAGTACTTC. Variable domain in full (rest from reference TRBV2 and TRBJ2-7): EPEVTQTPSHQVTQMGQEVILRCVPISNHLYFYWYRQILGQKVEFLVSFYNNEISEKSEIFDDQFSVERPDGSNFTLKIRSTKLEDSAMYFCASSGVLDEQYFGPGTRLTVT.

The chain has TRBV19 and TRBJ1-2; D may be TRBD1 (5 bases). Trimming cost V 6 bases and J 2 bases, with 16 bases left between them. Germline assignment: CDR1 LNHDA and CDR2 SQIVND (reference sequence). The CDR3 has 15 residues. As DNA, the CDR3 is TGTGCCAGTAGGGGACCGACCAAGTCCAACTATGGCTACACCTTC. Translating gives CASRGPTKSNYGYTF.

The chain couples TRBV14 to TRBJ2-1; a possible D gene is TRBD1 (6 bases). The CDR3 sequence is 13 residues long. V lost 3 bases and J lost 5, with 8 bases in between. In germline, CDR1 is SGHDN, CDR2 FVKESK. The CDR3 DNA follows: TGTGCCAGCAGCCACAGGGGCCACAATGAGCAGTTCTTC. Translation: CASSHRGHNEQFF.

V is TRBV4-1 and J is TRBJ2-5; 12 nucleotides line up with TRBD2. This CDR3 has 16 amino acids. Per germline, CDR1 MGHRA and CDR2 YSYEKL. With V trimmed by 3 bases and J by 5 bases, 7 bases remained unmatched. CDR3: CASSQASGRARETQYF. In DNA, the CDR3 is TGCGCCAGCAGCCAGGCTAGCGGGAGGGCCAGGGAGACCCAGTACTTC.

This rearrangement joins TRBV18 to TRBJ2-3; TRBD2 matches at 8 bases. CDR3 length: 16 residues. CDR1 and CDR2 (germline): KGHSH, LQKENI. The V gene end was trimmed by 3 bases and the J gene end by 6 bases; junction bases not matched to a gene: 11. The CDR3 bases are TGTGCCAGCTCACCTAACGGGAGGGCCCCGGCGGATACGCAGTATTTT. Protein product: CASSPNGRAPADTQYF.

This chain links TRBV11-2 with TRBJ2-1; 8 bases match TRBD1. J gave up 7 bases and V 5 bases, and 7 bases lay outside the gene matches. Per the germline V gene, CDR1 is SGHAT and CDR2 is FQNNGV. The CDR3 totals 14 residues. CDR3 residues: CASSRQGLRNEQFF. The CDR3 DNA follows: TGTGCCAGCAGCCGACAGGGGCTTAGAAATGAGCAGTTCTTC. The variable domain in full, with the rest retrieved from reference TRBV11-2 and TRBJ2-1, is EAGVAQSPRYKIIEKRQSVAFWCNPISGHATLYWYQQILGQGPKLLIQFQNNGVVDDSQLPKDRFSAERLKGVDSTLKIQPAKLEDSAVYLCASSRQGLRNEQFFGPGTRLTVL.

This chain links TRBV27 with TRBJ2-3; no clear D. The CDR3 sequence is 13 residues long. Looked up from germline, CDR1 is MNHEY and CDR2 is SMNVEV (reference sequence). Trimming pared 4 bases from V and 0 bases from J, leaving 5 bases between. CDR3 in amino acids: CASSWGSTDTQYF. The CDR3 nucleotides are TGTGCCAGCAGTTGGGGTAGCACAGATACGCAGTATTTT.

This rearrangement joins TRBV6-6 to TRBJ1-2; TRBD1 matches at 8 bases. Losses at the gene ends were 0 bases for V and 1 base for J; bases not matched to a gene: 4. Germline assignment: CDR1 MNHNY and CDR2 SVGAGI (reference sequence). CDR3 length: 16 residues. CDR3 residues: CASSYSRTGNNYGYTF. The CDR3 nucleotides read TGTGCCAGCAGTTACTCCCGGACAGGGAATAACTATGGCTACACCTTC.

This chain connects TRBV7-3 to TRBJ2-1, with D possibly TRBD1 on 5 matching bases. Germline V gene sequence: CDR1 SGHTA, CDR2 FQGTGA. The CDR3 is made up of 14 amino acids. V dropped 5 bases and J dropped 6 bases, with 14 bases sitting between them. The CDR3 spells CASSASTGLNEQFF. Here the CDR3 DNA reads TGTGCCAGCAGCGCCTCCACAGGCCTCAATGAGCAGTTCTTC. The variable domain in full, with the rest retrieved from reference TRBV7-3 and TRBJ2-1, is GAGVSQTPSNKVTEKGKYVELRCDPISGHTALYWYRQSLGQGPEFLIYFQGTGAADDSGLPNDRFFAVRPEGSVSTLKIQRTERGDSAVYLCASSASTGLNEQFFGPGTRLTVL.

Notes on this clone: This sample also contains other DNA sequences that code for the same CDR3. DNA for the CDR3: TGTGCCAGCAGTTCATTACAGGGGGCCTTCTACGAGCAGTACTTC. Its protein product is CASSSLQGAFYEQYF. This chain uses TRBV27 with TRBJ2-7; 9 bases line up with TRBD1. CDR1 MNHEY and CDR2 SMNVEV come from the germline V gene (reference sequence). V lost 4 bases to trimming and J lost 3 bases; unmatched junction nucleotides: 7. This CDR3 spans 15 amino acids.

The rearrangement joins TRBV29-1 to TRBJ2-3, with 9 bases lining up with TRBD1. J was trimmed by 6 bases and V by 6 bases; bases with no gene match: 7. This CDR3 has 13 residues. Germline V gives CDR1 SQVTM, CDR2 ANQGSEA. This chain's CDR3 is CSVKTGTGDTQYF. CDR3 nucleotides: TGCAGCGTGAAAACCGGGACAGGGGATACGCAGTATTTT.

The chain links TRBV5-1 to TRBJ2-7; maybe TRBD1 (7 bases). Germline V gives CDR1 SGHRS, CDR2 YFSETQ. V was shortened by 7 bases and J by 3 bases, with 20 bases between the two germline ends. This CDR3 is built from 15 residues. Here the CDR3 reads CASALGGGPSYEQYF. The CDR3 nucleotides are TGCGCCAGCGCCCTTGGAGGGGGCCCAAGCTACGAGCAGTACTTC.

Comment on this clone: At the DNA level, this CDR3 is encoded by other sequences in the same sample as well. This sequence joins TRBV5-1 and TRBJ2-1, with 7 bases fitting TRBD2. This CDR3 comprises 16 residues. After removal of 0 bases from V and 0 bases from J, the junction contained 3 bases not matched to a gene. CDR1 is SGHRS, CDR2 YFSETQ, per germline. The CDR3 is CASSLEGGSSYNEQFF. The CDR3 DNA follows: TGCGCCAGCAGCTTGGAGGGCGGGAGCTCCTACAATGAGCAGTTCTTC. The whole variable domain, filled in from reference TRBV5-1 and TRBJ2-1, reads KAGVTQTPRYLIKTRGQQVTLSCSPISGHRSVSWYQQTPGQGLQFLFEYFSETQRNKGNFPGRFSGRQFSNSRSEMNVSTLELGDSALYLCASSLEGGSSYNEQFFGPGTRLTVL.

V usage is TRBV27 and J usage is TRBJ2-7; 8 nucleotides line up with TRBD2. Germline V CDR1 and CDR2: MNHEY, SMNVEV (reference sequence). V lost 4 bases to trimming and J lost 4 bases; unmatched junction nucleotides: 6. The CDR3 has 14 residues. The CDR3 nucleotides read TGTGCCAGCAGTTCCGGGACTAGAGATTACGAGCAGTACTTC. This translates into CASSSGTRDYEQYF.

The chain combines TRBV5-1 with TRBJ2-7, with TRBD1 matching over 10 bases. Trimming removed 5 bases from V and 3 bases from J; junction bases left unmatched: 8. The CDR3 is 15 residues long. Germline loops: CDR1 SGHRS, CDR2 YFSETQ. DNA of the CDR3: TGCGCCAGCAGACCGGGACAGGGGTACTTCTACGAGCAGTACTTC. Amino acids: CASRPGQGYFYEQYF.

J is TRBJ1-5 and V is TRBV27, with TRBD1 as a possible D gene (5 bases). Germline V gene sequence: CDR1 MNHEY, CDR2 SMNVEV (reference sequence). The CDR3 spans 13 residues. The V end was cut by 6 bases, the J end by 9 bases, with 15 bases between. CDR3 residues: CASRAWGPGPQHF. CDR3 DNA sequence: TGTGCCAGCAGGGCGTGGGGCCCGGGGCCCCAGCATTTT.

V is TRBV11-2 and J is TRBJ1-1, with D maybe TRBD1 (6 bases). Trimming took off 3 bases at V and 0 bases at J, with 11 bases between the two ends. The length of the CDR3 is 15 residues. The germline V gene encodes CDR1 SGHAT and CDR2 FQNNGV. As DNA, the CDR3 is TGTGCCAGCAGCTTGGAGGGGGGCATGAACACTGAAGCTTTCTTT. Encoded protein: CASSLEGGMNTEAFF. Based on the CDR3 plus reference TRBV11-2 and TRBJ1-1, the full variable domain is EAGVAQSPRYKIIEKRQSVAFWCNPISGHATLYWYQQILGQGPKLLIQFQNNGVVDDSQLPKDRFSAERLKGVDSTLKIQPAKLEDSAVYLCASSLEGGMNTEAFFGQGTRLTVV.

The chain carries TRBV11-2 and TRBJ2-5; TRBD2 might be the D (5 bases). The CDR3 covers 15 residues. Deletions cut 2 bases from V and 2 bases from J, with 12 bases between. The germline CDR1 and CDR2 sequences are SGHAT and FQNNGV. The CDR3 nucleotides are TGTGCCAGCAGCTTAAGCGTGTCGGGGCAAGAGACCCAGTACTTC. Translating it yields CASSLSVSGQETQYF.

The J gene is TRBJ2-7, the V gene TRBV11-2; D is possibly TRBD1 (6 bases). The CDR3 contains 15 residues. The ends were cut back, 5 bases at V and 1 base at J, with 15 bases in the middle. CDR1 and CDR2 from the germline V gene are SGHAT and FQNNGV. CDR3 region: CASSPRNRASYEQYF. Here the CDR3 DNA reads TGTGCCAGCAGCCCCCGAAACAGGGCATCCTACGAGCAGTACTTC.

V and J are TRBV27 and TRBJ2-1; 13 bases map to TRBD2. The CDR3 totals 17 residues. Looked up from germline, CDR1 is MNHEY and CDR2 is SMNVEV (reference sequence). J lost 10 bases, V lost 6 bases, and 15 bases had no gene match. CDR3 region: CASSSPQSGLAGREQFF. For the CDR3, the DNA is TGTGCCAGCAGCTCCCCCCAATCGGGACTAGCGGGACGGGAGCAGTTCTTC.